A single sample gave rise to the 14 T cell receptor beta chains below, sequenced in a study of T cell repertoires in cytomegalovirus infection. TCRdb re-called the reads through MiXCR, storing one row per CDR3 protein. The table includes around 900,000 distinct CDR3 sequences, 30% to 40% detected once. These receptors are not linked to any known antigen. The sequencing used cultured CD8+ T cells from PBMCs, collected from culture after CMV antigen stimulation. These TCRs come from a human donor in good health (CMV status not recorded). Some clones in this sample may be carry-over from other donors' samples.

This chain uses TRBV4-1 with TRBJ2-7; D is uncertain. V lost 0 bases and J lost 4, with 10 bases in between. Germline V gene data show CDR1 as MGHRA and CDR2 as YSYEKL. This CDR3 contains 14 residues. CDR3 region: CASSQDLKSYEQYV. The CDR3 bases are TGCGCCAGCAGCCAAGATCTTAAATCATACGAGCAGTACGTC.

V usage is TRBV5-1 and J usage is TRBJ2-1; D possibly corresponds to TRBD2 (5 bases). Trimming left V 0 bases short and J 2 bases short, with 12 bases between. The CDR3 extends over 16 amino acids. Per the germline V gene, CDR1 is SGHRS and CDR2 is YFSETQ. The CDR3: CASSLAAGLPYNEQFF. The CDR3 bases are TGCGCCAGCAGCTTGGCTGCGGGTCTTCCCTACAATGAGCAGTTCTTC.

This clonotype occurred many times. V gene TRBV7-6 combines with J gene TRBJ2-7; TRBD2 is a possible D gene (6 bases). Trimming removed 6 bases at V and 3 bases at J, with 12 bases between. The CDR3 is made up of 13 amino acids. Germline CDR1 is SGHVS and CDR2 is FNYEAQ. CDR3 residues: CASSPGRSYEQYF. The CDR3, as DNA: TGTGCCAGCAGTCCGGGGAGGAGCTACGAGCAGTACTTC.

This clonotype was seen a few times. The V and J genes are TRBV29-1 and TRBJ2-7, with D maybe TRBD1 (6 bases). From germline, CDR1 is SQVTM and CDR2 ANQGSEA. V was trimmed by 6 bases and J by 6 bases, leaving 12 bases between them. This CDR3 is 11 amino acids long. CDR3 DNA sequence: TGCAGCGTCACCGAAGGGGGCGAGCAGTACTTC. It translates to CSVTEGGEQYF.

Ten or more counts support this clonotype. The J gene is TRBJ1-5, the V gene TRBV7-9, with 7 bases lining up with TRBD1. V lost 5 bases to trimming and J lost 7 bases; unmatched junction nucleotides: 14. Germline CDR1 reads SEHNR; CDR2 reads FQNEAQ (reference sequence). The CDR3 length is 16 residues. The CDR3 DNA follows: TGTGCCAGCAGCAACGTTGGGACAGACATTCTACAGCCCCAGCATTTT. It specifies CASSNVGTDILQPQHF.

V is TRBV6-7 and J is TRBJ2-7; D unresolved. TRBV6-7 is an ORF, with its function uncertain. CDR3 length equals 16 residues. V was shortened by 0 bases and J by 3 bases, with 15 bases between the two germline ends. Here the CDR3 reads CASSYSMPSPIYEQYV. The CDR3, as DNA: TGTGCCAGCAGTTACTCGATGCCCAGCCCTATCTACGAGCAGTACGTC.

This sequence joins TRBV7-9 and TRBJ2-1; possible D gene TRBD1, 6 bases. CDR1 is SEHNR, CDR2 FQNEAQ, per germline (reference sequence). The CDR3 extends over 14 amino acids. V gave up 8 bases and J gave up 1 base, with 12 bases separating them. In nucleotides, the CDR3 is TGTGCCAGCCCATTAGGGGGATCCTACAATGAGCAGTTCTTC. Its translation: CASPLGGSYNEQFF.

The chain uses TRBV7-3 and TRBJ1-2; tentatively, D is TRBD1 (5 bases). The CDR3 is 16 residues long. V lost 0 bases and J lost 5, with 16 bases in between. The V gene's germline CDR1 is SGHTA and CDR2 FQGTGA. The CDR3 DNA reads as TGTGCCAGCAGCTTAACTGGACCCCGGGACGTGTATGGCTACACCTTC. Amino acids: CASSLTGPRDVYGYTF.

The J gene is TRBJ1-1, the V gene TRBV6-6; TRBD1 matches at 9 bases. The V gene end was trimmed by 6 bases and the J gene end by 1 base; junction bases not matched to a gene: 12. CDR1 is MNHNY and CDR2 is SVGAGI in the germline V gene (reference sequence). This CDR3 has 17 residues. This chain's CDR3 is CASSLHRGRRPNTEAFF. The CDR3 DNA reads TGTGCCAGCAGCTTACACAGGGGGCGCAGACCGAACACTGAAGCTTTCTTT.

This clonotype was detected a few times. J is TRBJ2-7 and V is TRBV7-9; D is tentatively TRBD1 or TRBD2 (5 bases each). The germline V gene has CDR1 SEHNR and CDR2 FQNEAQ (reference sequence). Trimming cost V 1 base and J 3 bases, with 10 bases left between them. There are 14 residues in the CDR3. This chain's CDR3 is CASSLGGTGYEQYV. In DNA, the CDR3 is TGTGCCAGCAGCTTAGGGGGGACCGGCTACGAGCAGTACGTC.

In its sample, this clonotype was seen a few times. V and J are TRBV12-3 or TRBV12-4 and TRBJ1-3; 11 nucleotides align to TRBD1. Unmatched junction bases numbered 3, after V lost 4 bases and J lost 1 base. This CDR3 has 16 residues. The CDR3 here is CASSYGQGASGNTIYF. The CDR3 DNA reads TGTGCCAGCAGTTACGGACAGGGGGCGTCTGGAAACACCATATATTTT.

This chain uses TRBV27 with TRBJ2-6; D is ambiguous. V lost 4 bases to trimming and J lost 0 bases, with 10 bases between them. The CDR3 spans 16 residues. Germline loops: CDR1 MNHEY, CDR2 SMNVEV (reference sequence). CDR3 nucleotide sequence: TGTGCCAGCAGTTCGATGTCTCTCTCTGGGGCCAACGTCCTGACTTTC. This encodes CASSSMSLSGANVLTF. The complete variable domain, with remaining parts taken from reference TRBV27 and TRBJ2-6, reads EAQVTQNPRYLITVTGKKLTVTCSQNMNHEYMSWYRQDPGLGLRQIYYSMNVEVTDKGDVPEGYKVSRKEKRNFPLILESPSPNQTSLYFCASSSMSLSGANVLTFGAGSRLTVL.

As to this clonotype: This may be a read error: a much more frequent sequence differs by one nucleotide. The V call is TRBV6-6, the J call TRBJ1-2; 12 nucleotides line up with TRBD1. The CDR3 is 15 residues long. Germline CDR1 is MNHNY and CDR2 is SVGAGI (reference sequence). This CDR3 reads CASSSRDRGPYGYPF. CDR3 DNA sequence: TGTGCCAGCAGTTCCCGGGACAGGGGGCCCTATGGCTACCCCTTC.

V gene TRBV5-1 combines with J gene TRBJ2-1; 8 bases are shared with TRBD1. CDR3 length equals 14 residues. Germline CDR1 is SGHRS and CDR2 is YFSETQ. With 3 bases clipped from V and 7 bases from J, the junction kept 6 bases outside the gene matches. This CDR3 is CASSWPRQGNEQFF. The CDR3 DNA reads as TGCGCCAGCAGCTGGCCCCGACAGGGGAATGAGCAGTTCTTC. Variable domain in full (rest from reference TRBV5-1 and TRBJ2-1): KAGVTQTPRYLIKTRGQQVTLSCSPISGHRSVSWYQQTPGQGLQFLFEYFSETQRNKGNFPGRFSGRQFSNSRSEMNVSTLELGDSALYLCASSWPRQGNEQFFGPGTRLTVL.